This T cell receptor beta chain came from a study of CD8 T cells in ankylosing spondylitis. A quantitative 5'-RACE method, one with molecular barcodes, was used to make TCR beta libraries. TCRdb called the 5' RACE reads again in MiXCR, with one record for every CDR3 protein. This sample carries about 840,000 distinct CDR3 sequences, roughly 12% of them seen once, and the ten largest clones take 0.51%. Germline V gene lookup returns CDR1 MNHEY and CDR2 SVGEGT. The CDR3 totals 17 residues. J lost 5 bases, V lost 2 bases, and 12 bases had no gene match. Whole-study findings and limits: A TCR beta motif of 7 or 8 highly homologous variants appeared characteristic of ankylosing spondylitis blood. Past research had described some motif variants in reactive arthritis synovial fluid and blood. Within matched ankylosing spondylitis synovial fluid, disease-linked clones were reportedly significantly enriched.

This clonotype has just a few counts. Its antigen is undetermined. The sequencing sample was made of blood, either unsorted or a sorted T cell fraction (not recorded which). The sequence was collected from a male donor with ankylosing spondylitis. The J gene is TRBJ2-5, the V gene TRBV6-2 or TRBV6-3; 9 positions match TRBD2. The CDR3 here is CASSYPRGSGGRETQYF. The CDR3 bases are TGTGCCAGCAGTTACCCCCGGGGTAGCGGGGGTAGGGAGACCCAGTACTTC.